This TCR beta chain comes out of a study of T cells in Graves' hyperthyroidism and ophthalmopathy. Study details: The initial diagnosis was the point when peripheral blood was collected, ahead of any treatment.

The study, taken as a whole, reports: Most thyroid-expanded clonotypes above 0.001 were also found in blood.

The source material, RNA transcripts, was used to amplify TCR beta CDR3 regions. HTBI primers were the set used in a first-round RT-PCR of the TCR CDR3. MiXCR was run by TCRdb on the multiplex PCR reads, yielding one entry per CDR3 protein. This table holds approximately 480,000 distinct CDR3 sequences, roughly 20% found once. This clonotype came up a few times. Antigen unknown. Based on clinical symptoms, serum thyroxine and TRAb, thyroid ultrasound and orbital computed tomography, diagnoses were reached. Cells are PBMCs isolated from about 10 ml of fresh blood. Trimming at V came to 3 bases and at J to 0 bases, leaving 7 bases not matched to a gene. The CDR3 contains 18 residues. From germline, CDR1 is SGHRS and CDR2 YFSETQ.

The sequencing sample was made of blood. The receptor was isolated from a young man with Graves' hyperthyroidism. The chain has TRBV5-1 and TRBJ2-7, with TRBD2 identical over 15 bases. CDR3 DNA: TGCGCCAGCAGCTCGGGACTAGCGGGGGGCCCTATCTCCTACGAGCAGTACTTC. It yields the protein CASSSGLAGGPISYEQYF.